The clone carrying this T cell receptor (beta chain) was observed a few times. What it binds is not known. Expressed TCRB transcripts were sequenced because the entire RNA isolate underwent reverse transcription. Data came from immunoSEQ multiplex PCR; TCRdb stores just in-frame clones and leaves some out. Among hundreds of thousands of clones listed, more than 13% were seen once. The data belong to a study of beta chain features in type 1 diabetes. Study information: The study found patients and healthy donors alike in age, gender and cell yields. Study results and caveats: People with Type 1 diabetes carried modestly yet significantly shorter TCRB CDR3s in all four CD4+ subsets. Sequencing of cDNA might inflate the share of cells that strongly express TCR. Among type 1 diabetes patients, VDJ junctions had fewer insertions and more deletions.

The length of the CDR3 is 17 residues. With 5 bases clipped from V and 0 bases from J, the junction kept 9 bases outside the gene matches. The germline gives CDR1 MGHDK, CDR2 SYGVNS. Averaging approximately 0.11 L, one heparinised blood draw was given by each donor. Sequencing input: naive CD4+ T cells from blood. V is TRBV25-1 and J is TRBJ2-1; 8 nucleotides line up with TRBD2. The receptor was derived from a man younger than 30 with type 1 diabetes. The CDR3 DNA follows: TGTGCCAGCAGTCCAGGGCAGCGGGAGCCCTCCTACAATGAGCAGTTCTTC. It specifies CASSPGQREPSYNEQFF.